Following are 27 T cell receptor beta chains from one sample sequenced in a study of T-cell reconstitution after alpha-beta-depleted transplantation in children. Unique molecular identifiers were incorporated when the TCRbeta library was constructed. A single record per CDR3 protein comes from TCRdb applying MiXCR to the PCR reads. The sample lists approximately 510,000 distinct CDR3 sequences; approximately 20% were seen once. Specimen: PBMCs from the stem cell graft donor, collected from the stem cell graft. The source is a human donor who donated a stem cell graft to a child with acute lymphoblastic leukemia.

The chain employs TRBV4-1 and TRBJ2-7; no clear D gene. The germline gives CDR1 MGHRA, CDR2 YSYEKL. The CDR3 has 15 amino acids. V dropped 1 base and J dropped 0 bases, with 10 bases sitting between them. The CDR3 sequence is CASSQGLGSSYEQYF. CDR3 nucleotides: TGCGCCAGCAGCCAAGGCTTGGGTAGCTCCTACGAGCAGTACTTC.

This clonotype was observed a few times. V usage is TRBV5-5 and J usage is TRBJ2-5, with D maybe TRBD2 (6 bases). V dropped 4 bases and J dropped 5 bases, with 12 bases sitting between them. CDR1 and CDR2 from the germline V gene are SGHKS and YYEKEE (reference sequence). This CDR3 has 13 amino acids. DNA for the CDR3: TGTGCCAGCAGCCTGGACTATGGGGAGACCCAGTACTTC. It yields the protein CASSLDYGETQYF.

The chain couples TRBV3-1 to TRBJ1-2, with a possible D match to TRBD1 (6 bases). CDR1 and CDR2 (germline): LGHDT, YNNKEL (reference sequence). CDR3 size: 11 residues. Trimming stripped 4 bases from V and 7 bases from J, with 7 bases between. CDR3 amino acids: CASSRGAGYTF. CDR3 bases: TGTGCCAGCAGCCGGGGGGCTGGCTACACCTTC.

Only a few counts were recorded for this clonotype. This sequence joins TRBV10-3 and TRBJ1-3; no reliable D call. V lost 4 bases and J lost 1, with 5 bases in between. The CDR3 length is 13 residues. Germline assignment: CDR1 ENHRY and CDR2 SYGVKD. This CDR3 reads CAISAGSGNTIYF. The CDR3 DNA is TGTGCCATCAGTGCGGGATCTGGAAACACCATATATTTT.

A few counts support this clonotype. The genes are TRBV5-4 and TRBJ1-2; maybe TRBD1 (5 bases). V shed 0 bases and J shed 6 bases, with 12 bases lying between them. The CDR3 contains 14 residues. CDR1 and CDR2 (germline): SGHNT, YYREEE (reference sequence). CDR3 in DNA: TGTGCCAGCAGCTTGGCGACGGGGGACCATGGCTACACCTTC. Translated, it gives CASSLATGDHGYTF.

This clonotype was observed a few times. The chain uses TRBV29-1 and TRBJ1-1; D unresolved. CDR3 length: 15 amino acids. V gave up 3 bases and J gave up 0 bases, with 14 bases separating them. Looked up from germline, CDR1 is SQVTM and CDR2 is ANQGSEA. CDR3 DNA: TGCAGCGTTGATTACGGAAGGACGGTGAACACTGAAGCTTTCTTT. Protein: CSVDYGRTVNTEAFF.

The DNA for the CDR3 is TGTGCCAGCAGTTTAGTCGGGCTGCCTGGGGAGCAGTTCTTC. Translating gives CASSLVGLPGEQFF. The chain links TRBV12-3 or TRBV12-4 to TRBJ2-1; the D is unclear. Trimming took off 1 base at V and 10 bases at J, with 14 bases between the two ends. The CDR3 runs to 14 residues.

This chain uses TRBV12-3 or TRBV12-4 with TRBJ2-5; TRBD1 matches 8 bases. After removal of 5 bases from V and 4 bases from J, the junction contained 15 bases not matched to a gene. CDR3 length: 17 amino acids. As DNA, the CDR3 is TGTGCCAGCAGTCCCTGGGGCCAGGGGGCCTTGCGAGAGACCCAGTACTTC. Its protein is CASSPWGQGALRETQYF.

This clonotype appeared a few times. V usage is TRBV20-1 and J usage is TRBJ1-1; D is unresolved. V was clipped by 6 bases and J by 1 base, with 6 bases between them. CDR1 and CDR2 from the germline V gene are DFQATT and SNEGSKA (reference sequence). The CDR3 is made up of 11 amino acids. CDR3 region: CSATANTEAFF. The DNA for the CDR3 is TGCAGTGCAACAGCGAACACTGAAGCTTTCTTT.

This chain uses TRBV5-1 with TRBJ1-1, with unresolved D. The CDR3 is 15 amino acids. Trimming shortened V by 0 bases and J by 2 bases, and 11 bases separated the two germline ends. Per germline, CDR1 SGHRS and CDR2 YFSETQ. DNA of the CDR3: TGCGCCAGCAGCTTGGACACCTGGCTAAACACTGAAGCTTTCTTT. Encoded protein: CASSLDTWLNTEAFF.

There are a few counts of this clonotype. The rearrangement uses TRBV6-5 and TRBJ1-2; 8 positions agree with TRBD1. V lost 2 bases to trimming and J lost 8 bases; unmatched junction nucleotides: 7. CDR3 length equals 14 residues. Germline CDR1 is MNHEY and CDR2 is SVGAGI. CDR3 nucleotide sequence: TGTGCCAGCAGTTACGGGCAGGGGGCGGAGGGCTACACCTTC. Its protein is CASSYGQGAEGYTF.

The gene calls are TRBV7-9 and TRBJ1-1, with unresolved D. Germline V gene lookup returns CDR1 SEHNR and CDR2 FQNEAQ (reference sequence). The ends were cut back, 5 bases at V and 7 bases at J, with 5 bases in the middle. The CDR3 sequence is 10 residues long. CDR3 sequence: CASSQLEAFF. DNA of the CDR3: TGTGCCAGCAGCCAACTTGAAGCTTTCTTT.

V usage is TRBV12-3 or TRBV12-4 and J usage is TRBJ1-2; the D is unclear. Trimming left V 1 base short and J 4 bases short, with 13 bases between. CDR3 length: 15 residues. CDR3 in DNA: TGTGCCAGCAGTTTAGAGTTAGAATGGTTCTATGGCTACACCTTC. This translates into CASSLELEWFYGYTF.

The chain uses TRBV5-1 and TRBJ2-3; 8 positions match TRBD2. V lost 1 base to trimming and J lost 6 bases; unmatched junction nucleotides: 4. The CDR3 runs to 14 residues. Germline V gene lookup returns CDR1 SGHRS and CDR2 YFSETQ. The CDR3 bases are TGCGCCAGCAGCTTGATCGAGCGGGAGGATACGCAGTATTTT. It codes for CASSLIEREDTQYF.

The V call is TRBV5-1, the J call TRBJ2-3; TRBD1 might be the D (6 bases). The V gene lost 0 bases and the J gene lost 4 bases, with 12 bases spanning the gap. CDR3 length equals 15 residues. Germline CDR1 is SGHRS and CDR2 is YFSETQ. CDR3 nucleotides: TGCGCCAGCAGCTTGGAAGGGGGTCTAGCAGATACGCAGTATTTT. It codes for CASSLEGGLADTQYF.

The chain recombines TRBV12-3 or TRBV12-4 with TRBJ2-7, with D tentatively TRBD1 (6 bases). Trimming took off 5 bases at V and 0 bases at J, with 8 bases between the two ends. The CDR3 sequence is 13 residues long. The CDR3 bases are TGTGCCAGCAGTGACAGGCTCTCCTACGAGCAGTACTTC. This encodes CASSDRLSYEQYF.

This rearrangement joins TRBV4-1 to TRBJ2-6, with 7 positions matching TRBD1. The CDR3 covers 15 residues. Unmatched junction bases numbered 3, after V lost 7 bases and J lost 0 bases. Germline lookup yields CDR1 MGHRA and CDR2 YSYEKL. CDR3 loop: CASKTGNSGANVLTF. The CDR3 DNA reads as TGCGCCAGCAAGACAGGGAACTCTGGGGCCAACGTCCTGACTTTC.

This clonotype was observed a handful of times. The J gene is TRBJ2-1, the V gene TRBV29-1; unclear D gene. The germline CDR1 and CDR2 sequences are SQVTM and ANQGSEA. Trimming cost V 2 bases and J 5 bases, with 16 bases left between them. This CDR3 spans 15 amino acids. This CDR3 is CSVEFPRTRDNEQFF. The CDR3 bases are TGCAGCGTTGAATTCCCCAGAACAAGGGACAATGAGCAGTTCTTC.

This clonotype was observed a handful of times. The genes are TRBV5-1 and TRBJ2-7; D is perhaps TRBD1 or TRBD2 (5 bases each). Deletions cut 7 bases from V and 5 bases from J, with 16 bases between. This CDR3 has 13 amino acids. From germline, CDR1 is SGHRS and CDR2 YFSETQ. In nucleotides, the CDR3 is TGCGCCAGCTCGGGAAGAACAGGAGACGAGCAGTACTTC. Translating it yields CASSGRTGDEQYF.

Here the CDR3 DNA reads TGTGCCAGCAGTGAATATCAGCACGCCCCGGGACAGGCTAACTATGGCTACACCTTC. Translating gives CASSEYQHAPGQANYGYTF. V usage is TRBV25-1 and J usage is TRBJ1-2; 8 nucleotides match TRBD1. V dropped 0 bases and J dropped 0; count of bases not matched to a gene: 12. Germline CDR1 reads MGHDK; CDR2 reads SYGVNS. The CDR3 extends over 19 amino acids.

This clonotype was found many times. The chain uses TRBV20-1 and TRBJ2-1; possibly TRBD1 for D (5 bases). Germline assignment: CDR1 DFQATT and CDR2 SNEGSKA (reference sequence). The CDR3 loop spans 14 amino acids. V was clipped by 3 bases and J by 1 base, with 10 bases between them. CDR3 residues: CSASAQGSYNEQFF. The CDR3 DNA reads TGCAGTGCTAGTGCCCAGGGATCCTACAATGAGCAGTTCTTC.

This clonotype was observed a handful of times. This chain links TRBV19 with TRBJ1-5, with TRBD1 matching over 9 bases. CDR1 is LNHDA and CDR2 is SQIVND in the germline V gene (reference sequence). The CDR3 totals 15 residues. The trim removed 7 bases at V and 4 bases at J, leaving 8 bases unmatched. The CDR3 is CASMGAGTGNQPQHF. DNA for the CDR3: TGTGCCAGTATGGGCGCTGGGACAGGGAATCAGCCCCAGCATTTT.

This clonotype was counted a few times. This rearrangement joins TRBV6-5 to TRBJ1-4; unclear D gene. The CDR3 spans 18 residues. The V gene lost 0 bases and the J gene lost 4 bases, with 18 bases spanning the gap. Germline V gene data show CDR1 as MNHEY and CDR2 as SVGAGI. CDR3 region: CASSYSIFWKAVNEKLFF. In DNA form, the CDR3 reads TGTGCCAGCAGTTACTCGATTTTCTGGAAGGCAGTTAATGAAAAACTGTTTTTT.

The chain recombines TRBV5-1 with TRBJ2-2; 8 nucleotides match TRBD2. This CDR3 is built from 16 residues. After removal of 0 bases from V and 3 bases from J, the junction contained 4 bases not matched to a gene. CDR1 and CDR2 (germline): SGHRS, YFSETQ. For the CDR3, the DNA is TGCGCCAGCAGCTTGGGACAGCGGGAGCACACCGGGGAGCTGTTTTTT. It specifies CASSLGQREHTGELFF.

The chain uses TRBV4-1 and TRBJ2-1, with D unclear. The length of the CDR3 is 17 residues. The V gene's germline CDR1 is MGHRA and CDR2 YSYEKL. V was trimmed by 1 base and J by 4 bases, leaving 17 bases between them. The CDR3 loop is CASSQVLLLGGYNEQFF. CDR3 DNA sequence: TGCGCCAGCAGCCAAGTTCTCCTTTTGGGTGGTTACAATGAGCAGTTCTTC.

This clonotype was detected only a few times. The CDR3 is CATSRDLLAGVENEQFF. CDR3 DNA: TGTGCCACCAGCAGAGATCTACTAGCGGGAGTTGAAAATGAGCAGTTCTTC. The chain combines TRBV15 with TRBJ2-1, with 11 bases fitting TRBD2. Germline CDR1 is LNHNV and CDR2 is YYDKDF (reference sequence). V dropped 0 bases and J dropped 7; count of bases not matched to a gene: 8. The CDR3 has 17 amino acids.

This clonotype has only a few counts. The chain has TRBV7-9 and TRBJ1-2, with 7 bases lining up with TRBD1. V lost 5 bases, J lost 4 bases, and 13 bases stayed unmatched. Germline CDR1 reads SEHNR; CDR2 reads FQNEAQ (reference sequence). CDR3 length: 16 residues. CDR3 bases: TGTGCCAGCAGCCGAATCGGACAGGCGGTTGGCTATGGCTACACCTTC. This translates into CASSRIGQAVGYGYTF.